A single sample is the source of the 8 T cell receptor beta chains below, sequenced in a study of T-cell reconstitution after alpha-beta-depleted transplantation in children. Unique molecular identifiers were used to barcode this TCRbeta library. One entry per CDR3 protein results from TCRdb running MiXCR on the PCR reads. The table includes about 460,000 distinct CDR3 sequences, about 10% detected once. The source material was PBMCs, sampled before TCRalphabeta/CD19-depleted stem cell transplant. The receptor source for this set is a child aged 2 to 9 with inherited bone marrow failure, due to receive a stem cell transplant.

This clonotype appeared many times. The V and J genes are TRBV10-3 and TRBJ2-1; 8 bases are shared with TRBD1. V gave up 10 bases and J gave up 4 bases; unmatched junction bases: 6. Germline CDR1 ENHRY, CDR2 SYGVKD. The CDR3 extends over 13 amino acids. CDR3 coding DNA: TGTGCCAACGGACAGGGTGGGTACAATGAGCAGTTCTTC. This translates into CANGQGGYNEQFF.

The chain joins TRBV29-1 to TRBJ2-3; 8 bases line up with TRBD2. With 4 bases clipped from V and 4 bases from J, the junction kept 1 base outside the gene matches. This CDR3 comprises 12 residues. Germline CDR1 SQVTM, CDR2 ANQGSEA. CDR3 sequence: CSVAAGADTQYF. The CDR3 DNA follows: TGCAGCGTTGCAGCGGGAGCAGATACGCAGTATTTT.

The table lists this clonotype with many counts. The genes are TRBV6-1 and TRBJ2-1; 10 bases align to TRBD1. The V gene end was trimmed by 8 bases and the J gene end by 4 bases; junction bases not matched to a gene: 11. CDR3 length: 16 residues. CDR1 is MNHNS, CDR2 SASEGT, per germline. Written as DNA, the CDR3 is TGTGCCAGCGGGGATTCCGGGACAGGGGCTTACAATGAGCAGTTCTTC. Translation: CASGDSGTGAYNEQFF.

This clonotype was observed many times. The rearrangement uses TRBV9 and TRBJ1-3; 7 nucleotides match TRBD1. V shed 2 bases and J 0 bases; nucleotides not matched to a gene: 8. The CDR3 is 17 amino acids. The V gene's germline CDR1 is SGDLS and CDR2 YYNGEE. The CDR3 DNA follows: TGTGCCAGCAGCGTCGTACCGGGACAGAACTCTGGAAACACCATATATTTT. It translates to CASSVVPGQNSGNTIYF.

This clonotype turned up a few times. This chain joins TRBV19 and TRBJ2-4; D is perhaps TRBD2 (5 bases). CDR3 length equals 17 residues. The V end lost 3 bases, the J end lost 5 bases, and 20 bases lay between the germline ends. CDR1 is LNHDA, CDR2 SQIVND, per germline (reference sequence). The CDR3 DNA follows: TGTGCCAGTAGTATGGCTTTGGCGCTAGCCCCCCAAAACATTCAGTACTTC. It translates to CASSMALALAPQNIQYF.

This clonotype occurred many times. The rearrangement joins TRBV5-1 to TRBJ2-5; maybe TRBD2 (5 bases). Trimming cost V 4 bases and J 2 bases, with 12 bases left between them. Germline V CDR1 and CDR2: SGHRS, YFSETQ. This CDR3 comprises 14 residues. CDR3 sequence reads: CASSPEGGQETQYF. CDR3 sequence (DNA): TGCGCCAGCAGCCCCGAGGGCGGACAAGAGACCCAGTACTTC.

This clonotype was observed at least ten times. The rearrangement joins TRBV10-2 to TRBJ2-1, with D possibly matching TRBD1 (5 bases). Trimming cost V 6 bases and J 4 bases, with 7 bases left between them. The length of the CDR3 is 12 residues. CDR1 is WSHSY and CDR2 is SAAADI in the germline V gene. The CDR3 region is CASRGAYNEQFF. The DNA of the CDR3 is TGCGCCAGCAGAGGGGCGTACAATGAGCAGTTCTTC.

This sequence joins TRBV6-5 and TRBJ1-5; D gene ambiguous. V dropped 4 bases and J dropped 7 bases, with 14 bases sitting between them. Per the germline V gene, CDR1 is MNHEY and CDR2 is SVGAGI. This CDR3 is 14 amino acids long. This chain's CDR3 is CASSSPLTDQPQHF. CDR3 nucleotide sequence: TGTGCCAGCAGTTCCCCCCTGACTGACCAGCCCCAGCATTTT.